The 24 T cell receptor beta chains presented below share a single source sample, sequenced in a study of T cell responses to AZD1222 COVID-19 vaccine. Profiled with immunoSEQ multiplex PCR; TCRdb holds only in-frame clones, not every one. Counted here are about 170,000 clones, roughly 89% occurring once; the ten biggest clones make up roughly 1.6%. Sequencing was performed on peripheral blood, taken on day 0 of AZD1222 vaccination. These TCRs come from an adult in good health.

The gene calls are TRBV15 and TRBJ2-3; D call uncertain. Trimming left V 1 base short and J 5 bases short, with 7 bases between. Looked up from germline, CDR1 is LNHNV and CDR2 is YYDKDF (reference sequence). The CDR3 is made up of 13 amino acids. The CDR3 DNA reads as TGTGCCACCAGCAGAGTGAACAAAGATACGCAGTATTTT. The encoded protein is CATSRVNKDTQYF.

This chain uses TRBV30 with TRBJ2-7, with 10 bases aligning to TRBD1. In germline, CDR1 is GTSNPN, CDR2 SVGIG (reference sequence). J was trimmed by 4 bases and V by 4 bases; bases with no gene match: 4. The CDR3 totals 13 residues. As DNA, the CDR3 is TGTGCCTGGAAGACAGGGGGCAGGTACGAGCAGTACTTC. Amino acids: CAWKTGGRYEQYF. Variable domain in full (rest from reference TRBV30 and TRBJ2-7): SQTIHQWPATLVQPVGSPLSLECTVEGTSNPNLYWYRQAAGRGLQLLFYSVGIGQISSEVPQNLSASRPQDRQFILSSKKLLLSDSGFYLCAWKTGGRYEQYFGPGTRLTVT.

The chain couples TRBV3-1 (or the pseudogene TRBV3-2) to TRBJ1-4; 7 bases agree with TRBD1. V shed 1 base and J 7 bases; nucleotides not matched to a gene: 12. The CDR3 sequence is 17 residues long. CDR1 is LGHDT and CDR2 is YNNKEL in the germline V gene (reference sequence). CDR3 DNA sequence: TGTGCCAGCAGCCAAGGTGGCGGTGGGACAGACAGTGAAAAACTGTTTTTT. The encoded protein is CASSQGGGGTDSEKLFF.

The chain carries TRBV7-8 and TRBJ2-5, with D maybe TRBD2 (6 bases). Germline V gene data show CDR1 as SGHVS and CDR2 as FQNEAQ. The germline V and J ends were trimmed by 5 bases and 3 bases, with 22 bases remaining between them. The CDR3 spans 17 residues. The CDR3: CASSLGRLVAAKETQYF. DNA of the CDR3: TGTGCCAGCAGCCTGGGCCGACTAGTTGCAGCAAAAGAGACCCAGTACTTC.

V and J are TRBV12-5 and TRBJ1-5; no firm D call. Trimming shortened V by 2 bases and J by 3 bases, and 20 bases separated the two germline ends. Germline values: CDR1 LGHNT, CDR2 FRNRAP. The CDR3 has 18 amino acids. CDR3 coding DNA: TGTGCTAGTGGTTTGTCATTAGGGCGGCGAGATAACAATCAGCCCCAGCATTTT. Residues: CASGLSLGRRDNNQPQHF.

This chain joins TRBV30 and TRBJ1-1; D is unresolved. There are 14 residues in the CDR3. Germline CDR1 and CDR2: GTSNPN and SVGIG (reference sequence). With 3 bases removed from V and 3 bases from J, the gap between germline ends came to 14 bases. The CDR3, as DNA: TGTGCCTGGAGACTTGGACCGGAGGACACTGAAGCTTTCTTT. This codes for CAWRLGPEDTEAFF.

The genes are TRBV19 and TRBJ1-3, with 8 bases lining up with TRBD1. In germline, CDR1 is LNHDA, CDR2 SQIVND (reference sequence). This CDR3 spans 16 amino acids. The trim removed 5 bases at V and 0 bases at J, leaving 6 bases unmatched. The chain's CDR3 is CASSLQGAASGNTIYF. CDR3 bases: TGTGCCAGTAGTTTGCAGGGGGCTGCCTCTGGAAACACCATATATTTT.

This clone was observed a single time. This chain's CDR3 is CASSEATGNQPQHF. CDR3 DNA: TGTGCCAGCAGTGAAGCGACGGGGAATCAGCCCCAGCATTTT. The rearrangement links TRBV2 to TRBJ1-5, with D unresolved. V was clipped by 0 bases and J by 4 bases, with 7 bases between them. The CDR3 extends over 14 amino acids. Looked up from germline, CDR1 is SNHLY and CDR2 is FYNNEI.

This chain uses TRBV7-3 with TRBJ2-1; D possibly corresponds to TRBD2 (5 bases). The CDR3 has 12 amino acids. Deletions cut 5 bases from V and 12 bases from J, with 14 bases between. Germline CDR1 reads SGHTA; CDR2 reads FQGTGA. CDR3 DNA sequence: TGTGCCAGCAGCACCAGCTCAAGCGGGCAGTTCTTC. Residues: CASSTSSSGQFF. Looking up the rest from reference TRBV7-3 and TRBJ2-1 gives the full variable domain: GAGVSQTPSNKVTEKGKYVELRCDPISGHTALYWYRQSLGQGPEFLIYFQGTGAADDSGLPNDRFFAVRPEGSVSTLKIQRTERGDSAVYLCASSTSSSGQFFGPGTRLTVL.

The chain is built from TRBV6-2 or TRBV6-3 and TRBJ2-7, with D tentatively TRBD1 (6 bases). CDR3 length: 13 amino acids. V gave up 5 bases and J gave up 1 base, with 9 bases separating them. The germline V gene has CDR1 MNHEY and CDR2 SVGEGT. This CDR3 is CASSKGQSYEQYF. Written as DNA, the CDR3 is TGTGCCAGCAGTAAAGGACAGTCCTACGAGCAGTACTTC.

V and J are TRBV9 and TRBJ1-1, with 12 bases fitting TRBD1. V gave up 4 bases and J gave up 5 bases; unmatched junction bases: 3. This CDR3 is 14 amino acids long. Germline V gene data show CDR1 as SGDLS and CDR2 as YYNGEE. The CDR3 bases are TGTGCCAGCAGCCGGGACAGGGGGCGAACTGAAGCTTTCTTT. Amino acid sequence: CASSRDRGRTEAFF.

This clone was recorded once. In nucleotides, the CDR3 is TGTGCCAGCAGCTTAACCCCTGGGGGTGGACAGGGGGCTACCTACGAGCAGTACTTC. Protein sequence: CASSLTPGGGQGATYEQYF. This chain joins TRBV7-6 and TRBJ2-7, with TRBD1 identical over 11 bases. The ends lost 2 bases at V and 2 bases at J; junction bases unmatched: 14. The germline gives CDR1 SGHVS, CDR2 FNYEAQ. The CDR3 has 19 residues.

The V and J genes are TRBV6-5 and TRBJ1-2, with TRBD1 matching over 9 bases. The CDR3 is made up of 13 amino acids. V gave up 6 bases and J gave up 8 bases; unmatched junction bases: 7. Per the germline V gene, CDR1 is MNHEY and CDR2 is SVGAGI. CDR3 nucleotide sequence: TGTGCCAGCAGACAGGACAGGGGTCGAGGCTACACCTTC. Translated, it gives CASRQDRGRGYTF.

The J gene is TRBJ1-2, the V gene TRBV30; no clear D gene. The CDR3 runs to 12 residues. Germline V lookup: CDR1 GTSNPN, CDR2 SVGIG (reference sequence). The V end was cut by 0 bases, the J end by 6 bases, with 8 bases between. The CDR3 nucleotides read TGTGCCTGGAGTGTGTCATTAGATGGCTACACCTTC. Protein product: CAWSVSLDGYTF.

Details on this clone: The sample carries other DNA sequences with the same CDR3. The gene calls are TRBV18 and TRBJ2-2, with a possible D match to TRBD1 (5 bases). Between the trimmed V and J ends, which lost 3 bases and 5 bases, there was a span of 7 bases. The CDR3 has 13 amino acids. Germline CDR1 reads KGHSH; CDR2 reads LQKENI. CDR3: CASSPQGTGELFF. In DNA, the CDR3 is TGTGCCAGCTCACCCCAGGGAACCGGGGAGCTGTTTTTT.

The chain uses TRBV21-1 and TRBJ1-1; no check of the table's D call, TRBD1, against the DNA was made. TRBV21-1 is annotated as a pseudogene. The CDR3 has 17 residues. The CDR3 nucleotides read TGTGCCAGCAGCAAAGGTCCAGGGGGCGGAAGTGGTACTGAAGCTTTCTTT. Protein product: CASSKGPGGGSGTEAFF.

The chain recombines TRBV7-2 with TRBJ2-7, with TRBD2 matching 7 bases. Germline CDR1 and CDR2: SGHTA and FQGNSA. J gave up 4 bases and V 8 bases, and 17 bases lay outside the gene matches. CDR3 length equals 16 residues. The CDR3 DNA is TGTGCCAGCGAGCCCTTTGGGACTAATCTCGGTTACGAGCAGTACTTC. Encoded protein: CASEPFGTNLGYEQYF.

The gene calls are TRBV5-1 and TRBJ1-1, with D hard to call. CDR1 and CDR2 from the germline V gene are SGHRS and YFSETQ. The V gene lost 3 bases and the J gene lost 2 bases, with 8 bases spanning the gap. The CDR3 runs 13 residues. The CDR3 loop is CASSSWGNTEAFF. The DNA for the CDR3 is TGCGCCAGCAGCTCCTGGGGTAACACTGAAGCTTTCTTT. The whole variable domain, filled in from reference TRBV5-1 and TRBJ1-1, reads KAGVTQTPRYLIKTRGQQVTLSCSPISGHRSVSWYQQTPGQGLQFLFEYFSETQRNKGNFPGRFSGRQFSNSRSEMNVSTLELGDSALYLCASSSWGNTEAFFGQGTRLTVV.

This chain connects TRBV2 to TRBJ1-2; no clear D. This CDR3 is 13 amino acids long. Germline CDR1 reads SNHLY; CDR2 reads FYNNEI. The V end lost 4 bases, the J end lost 8 bases, and 14 bases lay between the germline ends. The CDR3 sequence is CASSGRPDFGYTF. The CDR3 DNA sequence: TGTGCCAGCAGTGGCAGGCCAGACTTCGGCTACACCTTC.

The chain joins TRBV13 to TRBJ1-2; D perhaps matches TRBD1 (5 bases). V lost 0 bases and J 5 bases, leaving 13 bases between the germline ends. There are 15 residues in the CDR3. Looked up from germline, CDR1 is PRHDT and CDR2 is FYEKMQ (reference sequence). The CDR3 region is CASSLGRGVGYGYTF. The CDR3 coding sequence is TGTGCCAGCAGCTTAGGCCGGGGGGTAGGGTATGGCTACACCTTC. The full variable domain, rest sourced from reference TRBV13 and TRBJ1-2, is AAGVIQSPRHLIKEKRETATLKCYPIPRHDTVYWYQQGPGQDPQFLISFYEKMQSDKGSIPDRFSAQQFSDYHSELNMSSLELGDSALYFCASSLGRGVGYGYTFGSGTRLTVV.

The CDR3 protein is CASSQVQGAKKEQYF. The CDR3 nucleotides read TGTGCCAGCAGCCAAGTGCAGGGGGCGAAGAAAGAGCAGTACTTC. This chain joins TRBV3-1 (or the pseudogene TRBV3-2) and TRBJ2-7; 8 bases agree with TRBD1. Losses at the gene ends were 1 base for V and 7 bases for J; bases not matched to a gene: 9. The CDR3 sequence is 15 residues long. Germline lookup yields CDR1 LGHDT and CDR2 YNNKEL (reference sequence).

The CDR3 DNA sequence: TGCGCCAGCAGCCCAATACAGGGGAACTACGAGCAGTACTTC. It codes for CASSPIQGNYEQYF. This chain uses TRBV5-1 with TRBJ2-7, with 7 bases matching TRBD1. Trimming took 4 bases from V and 3 from J; bases not matched to a gene: 7. There are 14 residues in the CDR3. CDR1 is SGHRS and CDR2 is YFSETQ in the germline V gene. The variable domain in full, completed from reference TRBV5-1 and TRBJ2-7, reads KAGVTQTPRYLIKTRGQQVTLSCSPISGHRSVSWYQQTPGQGLQFLFEYFSETQRNKGNFPGRFSGRQFSNSRSEMNVSTLELGDSALYLCASSPIQGNYEQYFGPGTRLTVT.

This chain uses TRBV4-2 with TRBJ2-6; 11 bases match TRBD1. Germline V gene lookup returns CDR1 LGHNA and CDR2 YNFKEQ. V was pared by 4 bases and J by 4 bases, with 12 bases of the junction left unmatched. This CDR3 has 19 amino acids. This CDR3 reads CASSRIGTGGSSGANVLTF. The CDR3, as DNA: TGTGCCAGCAGCCGAATTGGGACAGGGGGTTCGTCCGGGGCCAACGTCCTGACTTTC.

The chain employs TRBV14 and TRBJ2-1; 12 bases are shared with TRBD2. CDR1 and CDR2 from the germline V gene are SGHDN and FVKESK. This CDR3 spans 16 amino acids. Losses at the gene ends were 3 bases for V and 5 bases for J; bases not matched to a gene: 5. As DNA, the CDR3 is TGTGCCAGCAGCCAGGGGACTAGCGGGCCGAACAATGAGCAGTTCTTC. This encodes CASSQGTSGPNNEQFF. Using reference TRBV14 and TRBJ2-1 for the parts outside the CDR3, the full variable domain is EAGVTQFPSHSVIEKGQTVTLRCDPISGHDNLYWYRRVMGKEIKFLLHFVKESKQDESGMPNNRFLAERTGGTYSTLKVQPAELEDSGVYFCASSQGTSGPNNEQFFGPGTRLTVL.